This T cell receptor beta chain originates from a study of graft-versus-host responses after intestinal transplantation. Study-level information: Transplants given to recipients were multivisceral, liver-intestinal, or isolated intestinal. Every one of the recipients received anti-thymocyte globulin induction and afterwards took tacrolimus and steroids for roughly 3 years. Overall study findings and caveats: Across patients carrying graft-donor T cell macrochimerism, allografts held high graft-versus-host to host-versus-graft clonal ratios.

A note on this clone: What it binds is not known.

The assay was immunoSEQ multiplex PCR, and TCRdb's table has in-frame clones only and misses some. The sample shows about 84,000 clones, 75% to 95% of them seen only once. The CDR3 sequence is 14 residues long. Looked up from germline, CDR1 is MNHEY and CDR2 is SVGAGI. The trim removed 2 bases at V and 6 bases at J, leaving 4 bases unmatched. V usage is TRBV6-5 and J usage is TRBJ2-3; 8 bases are shared with TRBD2. Sequenced material: unstimulated CD4+ T cells sorted from spleen or lymph node cells, taken before transplant. This receptor was obtained from a human donor who was the organ donor for an intestinal transplant. The CDR3, as DNA: TGTGCCAGCAGTTACCGGACTAGCCAGGATACGCAGTATTTT. Its translation is CASSYRTSQDTQYF.